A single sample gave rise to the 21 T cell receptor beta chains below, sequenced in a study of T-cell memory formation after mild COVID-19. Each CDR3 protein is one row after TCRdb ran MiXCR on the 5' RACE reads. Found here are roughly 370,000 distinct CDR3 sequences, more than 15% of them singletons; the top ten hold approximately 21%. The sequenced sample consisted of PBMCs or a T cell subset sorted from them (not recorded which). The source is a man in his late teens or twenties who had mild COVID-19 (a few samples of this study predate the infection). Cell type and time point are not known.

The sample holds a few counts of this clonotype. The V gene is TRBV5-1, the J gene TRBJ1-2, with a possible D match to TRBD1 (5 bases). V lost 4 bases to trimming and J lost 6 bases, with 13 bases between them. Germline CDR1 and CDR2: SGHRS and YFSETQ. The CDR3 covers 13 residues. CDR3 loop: CASSMQGVNGYTF. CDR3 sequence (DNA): TGCGCCAGCAGCATGCAGGGTGTCAATGGCTACACCTTC.

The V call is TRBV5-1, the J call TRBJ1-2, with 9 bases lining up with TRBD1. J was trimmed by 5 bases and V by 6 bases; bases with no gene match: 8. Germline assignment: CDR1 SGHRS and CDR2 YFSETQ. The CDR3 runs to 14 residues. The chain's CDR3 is CASTPGQGPYGYTF. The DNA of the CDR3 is TGCGCCAGCACCCCAGGACAGGGGCCTTATGGCTACACCTTC.

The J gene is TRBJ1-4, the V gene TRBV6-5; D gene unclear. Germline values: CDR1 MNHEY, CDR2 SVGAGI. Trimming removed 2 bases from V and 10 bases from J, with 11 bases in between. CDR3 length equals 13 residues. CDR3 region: CASSYRPGGKLFF. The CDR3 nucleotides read TGTGCCAGCAGTTACCGCCCCGGAGGAAAACTGTTTTTT.

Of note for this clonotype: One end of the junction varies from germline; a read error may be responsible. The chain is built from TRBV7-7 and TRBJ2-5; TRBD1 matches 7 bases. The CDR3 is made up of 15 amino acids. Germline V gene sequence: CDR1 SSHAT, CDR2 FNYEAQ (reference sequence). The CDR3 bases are TGTGCTAGCAGCTTAGCCTGGGACAGCCAAGAGACCCAGTACTTC. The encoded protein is CASSLAWDSQETQYF.

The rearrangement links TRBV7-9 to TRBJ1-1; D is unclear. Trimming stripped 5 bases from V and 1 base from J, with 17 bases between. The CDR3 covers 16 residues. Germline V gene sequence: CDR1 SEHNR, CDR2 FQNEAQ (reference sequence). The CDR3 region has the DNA TGTGCCAGCAGCCCATCATATGCCAGTAGGAACACTGAAGCTTTCTTT. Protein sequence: CASSPSYASRNTEAFF. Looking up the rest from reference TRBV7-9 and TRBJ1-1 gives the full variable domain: DTGVSQNPRHKITKRGQNVTFRCDPISEHNRLYWYRQTLGQGPEFLTYFQNEAQLEKSRLLSDRFSAERPKGSFSTLEIQRTEQGDSAMYLCASSPSYASRNTEAFFGQGTRLTVV.

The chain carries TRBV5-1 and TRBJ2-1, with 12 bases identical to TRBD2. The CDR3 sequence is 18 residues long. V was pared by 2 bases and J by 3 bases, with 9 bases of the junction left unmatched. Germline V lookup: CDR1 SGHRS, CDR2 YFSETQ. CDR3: CASSFVLAGGPIYNEQFF. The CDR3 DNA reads TGCGCCAGCAGCTTTGTACTAGCGGGGGGCCCGATCTACAATGAGCAGTTCTTC.

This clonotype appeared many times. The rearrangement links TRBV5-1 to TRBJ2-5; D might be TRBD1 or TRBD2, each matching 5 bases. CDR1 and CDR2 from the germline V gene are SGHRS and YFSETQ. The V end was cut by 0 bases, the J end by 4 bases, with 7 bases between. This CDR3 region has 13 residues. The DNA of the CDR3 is TGCGCCAGCAGCTTGGATGGGGGAGAGACCCAGTACTTC. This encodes CASSLDGGETQYF.

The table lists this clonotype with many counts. CDR3 region: CASTLDGNSPLHF. In DNA, the CDR3 is TGTGCCAGCACCCTAGACGGAAATTCACCCCTCCACTTT. V usage is TRBV7-2 and J usage is TRBJ1-6; D is undetermined. V lost 7 bases and J 7 bases, leaving 11 bases between the germline ends. The CDR3 has 13 residues. Germline CDR1 reads SGHTA; CDR2 reads FQGNSA.

CDR3 DNA: TGTGCCACCAGTTCCGGGACAGGGGTCGCGAACACTGAAGCTTTCTTT. Its protein product is CATSSGTGVANTEAFF. The chain uses TRBV24-1 and TRBJ1-1; TRBD1 agrees at 10 bases. The V gene end was trimmed by 6 bases and the J gene end by 1 base; junction bases not matched to a gene: 7. Germline V gene sequence: CDR1 KGHDR, CDR2 SFDVKD. The CDR3 is 16 residues long.

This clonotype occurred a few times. CDR3 nucleotide sequence: TGCGCCAGCAGCGGAGGGGGGGGCAAGAATGAGCAGTTCTTC. Protein sequence: CASSGGGGKNEQFF. The rearrangement uses TRBV5-1 and TRBJ2-1, with D perhaps TRBD2 (7 bases). Per germline, CDR1 SGHRS and CDR2 YFSETQ. There are 14 residues in the CDR3. V lost 4 bases, J lost 7 bases, and 15 bases lay in between.

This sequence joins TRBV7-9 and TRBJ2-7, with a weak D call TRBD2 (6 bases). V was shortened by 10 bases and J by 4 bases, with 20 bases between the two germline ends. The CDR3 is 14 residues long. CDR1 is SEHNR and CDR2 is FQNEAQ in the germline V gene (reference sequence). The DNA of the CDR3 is TGTGCCACCACATGGGGGGACGGATCATACGAGCAGTACTTC. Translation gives CATTWGDGSYEQYF.

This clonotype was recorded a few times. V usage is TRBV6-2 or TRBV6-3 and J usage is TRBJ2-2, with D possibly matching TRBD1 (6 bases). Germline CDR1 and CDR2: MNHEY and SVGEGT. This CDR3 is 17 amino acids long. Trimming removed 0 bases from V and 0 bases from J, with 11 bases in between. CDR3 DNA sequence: TGTGCCAGCAGTTACTCCGTGCAGGGGCCGAACACCGGGGAGCTGTTTTTT. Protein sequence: CASSYSVQGPNTGELFF.

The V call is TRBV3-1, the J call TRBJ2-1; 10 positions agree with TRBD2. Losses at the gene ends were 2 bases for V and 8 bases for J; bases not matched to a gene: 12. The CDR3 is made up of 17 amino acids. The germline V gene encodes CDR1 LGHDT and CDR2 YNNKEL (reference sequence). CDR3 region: CASSQPPFSGGNYEQFF. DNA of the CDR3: TGTGCCAGCAGCCAACCCCCTTTTAGCGGGGGGAACTATGAGCAGTTCTTC.

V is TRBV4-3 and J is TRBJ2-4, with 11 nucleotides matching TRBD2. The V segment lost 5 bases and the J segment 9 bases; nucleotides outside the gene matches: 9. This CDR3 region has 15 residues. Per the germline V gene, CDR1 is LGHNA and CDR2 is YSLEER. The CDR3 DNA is TGCGCCAGCAGCGCCGGGGTAGCGGGGGGGGCCATTCAGTACTTC. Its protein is CASSAGVAGGAIQYF.

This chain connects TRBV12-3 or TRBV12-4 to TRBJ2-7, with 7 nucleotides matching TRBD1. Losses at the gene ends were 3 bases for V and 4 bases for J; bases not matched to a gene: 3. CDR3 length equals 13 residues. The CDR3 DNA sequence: TGTGCCAGCAGTTTTGGGACAGATTACGAGCAGTACGTC. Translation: CASSFGTDYEQYV.

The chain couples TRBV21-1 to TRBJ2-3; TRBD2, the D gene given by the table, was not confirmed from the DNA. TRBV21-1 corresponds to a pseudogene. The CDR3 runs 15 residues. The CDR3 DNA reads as TGTGCCAGCAGCAAAACTGGCGGGGAATTTGATACGCAGTATTTT. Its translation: CASSKTGGEFDTQYF.

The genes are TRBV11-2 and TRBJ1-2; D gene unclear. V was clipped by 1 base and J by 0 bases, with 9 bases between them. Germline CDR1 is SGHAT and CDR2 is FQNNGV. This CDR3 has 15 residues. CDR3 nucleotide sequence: TGTGCCAGCAGCTTAGCACATGGATCTAACTATGGCTACACCTTC. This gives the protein CASSLAHGSNYGYTF.

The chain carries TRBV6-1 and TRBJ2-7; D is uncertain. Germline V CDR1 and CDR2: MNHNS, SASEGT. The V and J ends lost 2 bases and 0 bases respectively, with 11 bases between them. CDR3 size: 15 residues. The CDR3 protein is CASSEFFTASYEQYV. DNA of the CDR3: TGTGCCAGCAGTGAATTTTTCACTGCCTCCTACGAGCAGTACGTC.

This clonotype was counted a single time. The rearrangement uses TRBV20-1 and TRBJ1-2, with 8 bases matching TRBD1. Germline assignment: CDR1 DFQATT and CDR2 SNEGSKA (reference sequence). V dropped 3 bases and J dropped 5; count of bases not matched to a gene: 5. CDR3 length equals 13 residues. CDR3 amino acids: CSARTGAPYGYTF. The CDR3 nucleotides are TGCAGTGCTAGGACAGGGGCCCCATATGGCTACACCTTC.

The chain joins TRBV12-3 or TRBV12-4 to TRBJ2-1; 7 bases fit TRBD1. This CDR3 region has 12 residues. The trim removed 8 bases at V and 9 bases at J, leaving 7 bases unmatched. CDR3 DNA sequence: TGTGCCAGCCAACGGGACAGTGGTGAGCAGTTCTTC. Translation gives CASQRDSGEQFF.

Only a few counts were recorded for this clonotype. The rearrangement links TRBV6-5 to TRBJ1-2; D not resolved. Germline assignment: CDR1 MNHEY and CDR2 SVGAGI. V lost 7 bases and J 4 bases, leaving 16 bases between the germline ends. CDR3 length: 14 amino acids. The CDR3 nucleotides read TGTGCCAGCACGTCAACCGGCATACTCTATGGCTACACCTTC. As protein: CASTSTGILYGYTF.